This T cell receptor (beta chain) was captured in a study of blood T cell repertoires in COVID-19. Study members were between roughly 18 and 100 years old and lived in approximately 25 US regions. Participants were placed into cohorts based on the clinical history they reported. A few counts support this clone. Original data processing: Nucleated cell number was recorded as an estimate derived from reference gene primer amplification. The table came from immunoSEQ multiplex PCR; TCRdb's copy has only in-frame clones and leaves some out. Clone size and V and J calls were adopted from that table, with D and trimming inferred from the DNA. The table has over 200,000 clones, roughly 90% seen once. This CDR3 region has 17 residues. Germline values: CDR1 LGHDT, CDR2 YNNKEL (reference sequence). V lost 2 bases and J lost 3, with 19 bases in between.

V is TRBV3-1 (or the pseudogene TRBV3-2) and J is TRBJ1-1; possibly TRBD1 for D (6 bases). This receptor was identified in a woman aged 50 to 65 in a cohort exposed to, infected with or recovered from COVID-19 (not recorded which). Sequenced material: PBMCs or T cells enriched from blood (not recorded which). CDR3 sequence reads: CASSQQQGSDRYTEAFF. The CDR3 coding sequence is TGTGCCAGCAGCCAACAGCAGGGGTCTGACAGGTACACTGAAGCTTTCTTT.